This entry is about one T cell receptor beta chain. What it binds is not known. With baseline, cycle 4 day 1, and cycle 7 day 1 as timepoints, blood was sampled. The CDR3 has 16 amino acids. In germline, CDR1 is MNHNY, CDR2 SVGAGI (reference sequence). The V gene end was trimmed by 6 bases and the J gene end by 5 bases; junction bases not matched to a gene: 7. Clones were sequenced by immunoSEQ multiplex PCR, and TCRdb holds only the in-frame ones, with some missing. The table lists some 64,000 clones, 92% of them singletons. These data come from a study of OX40 agonist ivuxolimab in advanced cancers. On the study more broadly: Patients received ivuxolimab, an agonistic anti-OX40 (CD134) antibody. Study conclusions and caveats: A proportion of nonresponders additionally exhibited low normalized T-cell clonal expansion.

This clonotype was sampled from an adult with an advanced solid tumor such as melanoma, head and neck, liver or kidney cancer. This rearrangement joins TRBV6-6 to TRBJ2-2, with TRBD2 matching over 12 bases. The specimen was CD4+ or CD8+ T cells sorted from blood, collected in a trial of the OX40 agonist ivuxolimab. CDR3 sequence: CASRQLAGGVTGELFF. In DNA form, the CDR3 reads TGTGCCAGCAGGCAACTAGCGGGGGGAGTTACCGGGGAGCTGTTTTTT.